The clone carrying this TCR beta chain was counted many times. The antigen is not known. All patients reached thyroid surgery having received no treatment beforehand. This sample stems from a study of metastatic and nonmetastatic thyroid tumors. The overall study: Where malignant and benign thyroid patients were concerned, repertoires were compared across blood and tumor or nodule tissue.

In the original analysis: The study's classifier, a distant-metastasis tool for papillary thyroid cancer, was built using CDR3 differences across clinicopathological groups. TCRdb re-called clones from the PCR reads using MiXCR. TCRdb's processing, not the authors' own work, is the source of the V and J calls. The data show some 64,000 clones, roughly 4% seen once. CDR1 is SGDLS and CDR2 is YYNGEE in the germline V gene. The CDR3 contains 16 residues. Trimming at V came to 0 bases and at J to 2 bases, leaving 5 bases not matched to a gene. Whole-study results and caveats: Versus benign nodules, malignant thyroid tumors reportedly had significantly higher TCR beta diversity, in blood and tumor.

The TCR sequence derives from a female donor with papillary thyroid cancer or a benign thyroid nodule (not recorded which). Some clones in this sample may be carry-over from other donors' samples. Input material: blood. This chain links TRBV9 with TRBJ2-3, with 8 bases that match TRBD2. For the CDR3, the DNA is TGTGCCAGCAGCGTAGTGGCGGGAGGCACCACAGATACGCAGTATTTT. It specifies CASSVVAGGTTDTQYF.